One and the same sample provided the 9 T cell receptor beta chains below, sequenced in a study of OX40 agonist ivuxolimab in advanced cancers. Method: immunoSEQ multiplex PCR; TCRdb's copy keeps in-frame clones and lacks some. The sample has some 51,000 clones; around 77% are singletons. The starting material was CD4+ or CD8+ T cells sorted from blood, obtained in a trial of the OX40 agonist ivuxolimab. The receptors were sampled from an adult with an advanced solid tumor such as melanoma, head and neck, liver or kidney cancer.

This clone showed up just a few times. The J gene is TRBJ2-5, the V gene TRBV28, with 7 bases aligning to TRBD2. The CDR3 sequence is 13 residues long. In germline, CDR1 is MDHEN, CDR2 SYDVKM. V shed 5 bases, J shed 5 bases, and the junction held 5 bases outside the gene matches. The CDR3 reads CASSRTSRETQYF. CDR3 sequence (DNA): TGTGCCAGCAGTCGGACTAGTCGGGAGACCCAGTACTTC.

The chain is built from TRBV6-6 and TRBJ2-1, with TRBD1 matching over 7 bases. With 6 bases clipped from V and 5 bases from J, the junction kept 7 bases outside the gene matches. CDR3 size: 14 residues. CDR1 is MNHNY and CDR2 is SVGAGI in the germline V gene (reference sequence). CDR3 protein: CASSNRDRDNEQFF. The CDR3 bases are TGTGCCAGCAGCAACCGGGACAGAGACAATGAGCAGTTCTTC.

The chain joins TRBV28 to TRBJ2-1, with a possible D match to TRBD1 (6 bases). The V gene's germline CDR1 is MDHEN and CDR2 SYDVKM. V lost 5 bases and J lost 8, with 16 bases in between. CDR3 length: 14 residues. The DNA of the CDR3 is TGTGCCAGCAGTAAGGGGGAGAGAGGGGATGAGCAGTTCTTC. Amino acids: CASSKGERGDEQFF.

The chain is built from TRBV6-5 and TRBJ2-1; 11 nucleotides agree with TRBD1. The germline V gene encodes CDR1 MNHEY and CDR2 SVGAGI. Germline trimming cut 4 bases from V and 10 bases from J; bases unmatched to any gene: 6. CDR3 length: 14 amino acids. The CDR3 protein is CASSSGQGAGEQFF. CDR3 in DNA: TGTGCCAGCAGTTCTGGACAGGGGGCCGGGGAGCAGTTCTTC.

The chain employs TRBV27 and TRBJ2-7, with D possibly being TRBD1 (6 bases). The V and J ends lost 0 bases and 3 bases respectively, with 15 bases between them. The CDR3 length is 16 residues. Germline V gene data show CDR1 as MNHEY and CDR2 as SMNVEV (reference sequence). The CDR3 DNA reads TGTGCCAGCAGTTTATCGGGACAATTGGGGGACTACGAGCAGTACTTC. Encoded protein: CASSLSGQLGDYEQYF.

A few counts support this clone. The chain uses TRBV7-6 and TRBJ2-5; 7 positions agree with TRBD2. The trim removed 5 bases at V and 5 bases at J, leaving 5 bases unmatched. The CDR3 spans 13 residues. CDR1 and CDR2 (germline): SGHVS, FNYEAQ. CDR3: CASSERDRETQYF. The CDR3 region has the DNA TGTGCCAGCAGCGAGCGGGACCGTGAGACCCAGTACTTC.

The chain couples TRBV2 to TRBJ1-5, with TRBD1 as a possible D gene (6 bases). This CDR3 is built from 14 residues. The V and J ends lost 6 bases and 6 bases respectively, with 15 bases between them. Germline values: CDR1 SNHLY, CDR2 FYNNEI. The CDR3 nucleotides are TGTGCCAGCAGCGGGGCAGGGGAATCTCAGCCCCAGCATTTT. Translating gives CASSGAGESQPQHF.

This chain joins TRBV2 and TRBJ2-7; a possible D gene is TRBD1 (7 bases). V was clipped by 5 bases and J by 2 bases, with 16 bases between them. CDR3 length: 15 residues. Germline CDR1 reads SNHLY; CDR2 reads FYNNEI. The CDR3 nucleotides read TGTGCCAGCAGTCGAGGGGGCGGCGGGGCCTACGAGCAGTACTTC. Residues: CASSRGGGGAYEQYF.

The chain is built from TRBV18 and TRBJ1-1; no clear D. Trimming cost V 0 bases and J 8 bases, with 7 bases left between them. The CDR3 spans 12 residues. Germline V gene sequence: CDR1 KGHSH, CDR2 LQKENI. The CDR3 here is CASSPPTGEAFF. The CDR3 nucleotides read TGTGCCAGCTCACCACCGACCGGGGAAGCTTTCTTT. The whole variable domain, remainder taken from reference TRBV18 and TRBJ1-1, is NAGVMQNPRHLVRRRGQEARLRCSPMKGHSHVYWYRQLPEEGLKFMVYLQKENIIDESGMPKERFSAEFPKEGPSILRIQQVVRGDSAAYFCASSPPTGEAFFGQGTRLTVV.